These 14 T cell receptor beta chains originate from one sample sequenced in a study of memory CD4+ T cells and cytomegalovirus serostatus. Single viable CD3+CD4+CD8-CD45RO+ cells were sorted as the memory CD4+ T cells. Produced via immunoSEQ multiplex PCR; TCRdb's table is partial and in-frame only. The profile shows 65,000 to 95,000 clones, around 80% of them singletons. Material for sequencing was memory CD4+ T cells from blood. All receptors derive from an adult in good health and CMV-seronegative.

This CDR3 is CASSRTGQGATEAFF. DNA for the CDR3: TGTGCCAGCAGCCGAACGGGACAGGGGGCCACTGAAGCTTTCTTT. This chain links TRBV4-2 with TRBJ1-1; 12 nucleotides match TRBD1. This CDR3 comprises 15 residues. The V segment lost 4 bases and the J segment 4 bases; nucleotides outside the gene matches: 4. The germline V gene has CDR1 LGHNA and CDR2 YNFKEQ.

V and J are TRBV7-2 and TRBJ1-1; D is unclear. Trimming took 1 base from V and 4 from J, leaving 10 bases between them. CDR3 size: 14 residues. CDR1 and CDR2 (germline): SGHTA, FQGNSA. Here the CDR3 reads CASSLDLTVTEAFF. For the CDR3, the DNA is TGTGCCAGCAGCTTAGACCTGACGGTCACTGAAGCTTTCTTT.

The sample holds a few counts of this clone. CDR3 region: CASHRKRHSPLHF. The CDR3 DNA sequence: TGTGCCAGCCACAGGAAGAGGCATTCACCCCTCCACTTT. The rearrangement joins TRBV6-5 to TRBJ1-6; tentative D call: TRBD1 (5 bases). The germline gives CDR1 MNHEY, CDR2 SVGAGI. V lost 8 bases and J lost 8, with 13 bases in between. CDR3 length equals 13 residues.

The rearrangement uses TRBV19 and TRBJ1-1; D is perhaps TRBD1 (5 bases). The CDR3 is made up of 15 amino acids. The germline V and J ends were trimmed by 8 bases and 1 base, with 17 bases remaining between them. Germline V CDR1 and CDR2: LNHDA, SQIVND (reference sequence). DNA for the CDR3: TGTGCCAGTTCAAACCCCGGGGGGTCGAACACTGAAGCTTTCTTT. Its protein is CASSNPGGSNTEAFF.

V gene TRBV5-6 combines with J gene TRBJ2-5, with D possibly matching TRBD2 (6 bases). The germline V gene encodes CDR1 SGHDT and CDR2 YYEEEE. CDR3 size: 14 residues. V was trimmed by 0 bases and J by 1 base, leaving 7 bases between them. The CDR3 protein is CASSLEAGQETQYF. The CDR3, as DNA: TGTGCCAGCAGCTTGGAAGCGGGCCAAGAGACCCAGTACTTC.

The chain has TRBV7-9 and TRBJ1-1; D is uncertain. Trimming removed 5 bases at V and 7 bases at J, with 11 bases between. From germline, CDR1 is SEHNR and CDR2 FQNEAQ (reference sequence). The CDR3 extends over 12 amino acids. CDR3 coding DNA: TGTGCCAGCAGCCCAGGTTGGGATGAAGCTTTCTTT. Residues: CASSPGWDEAFF.

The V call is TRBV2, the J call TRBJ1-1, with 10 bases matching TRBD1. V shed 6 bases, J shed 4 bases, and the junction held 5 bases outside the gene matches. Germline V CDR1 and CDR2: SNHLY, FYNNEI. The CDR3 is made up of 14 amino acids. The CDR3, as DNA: TGTGCCAGCAGCTGGGACAGGGGAGGCACTGAAGCTTTCTTT. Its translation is CASSWDRGGTEAFF.

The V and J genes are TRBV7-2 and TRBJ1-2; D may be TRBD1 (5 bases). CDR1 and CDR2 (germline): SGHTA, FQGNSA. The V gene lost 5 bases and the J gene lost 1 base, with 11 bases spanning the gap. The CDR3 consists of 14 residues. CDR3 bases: TGTGCCAGCAGCCCTAGTAGGGGTAACTATGGCTACACCTTC. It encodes CASSPSRGNYGYTF. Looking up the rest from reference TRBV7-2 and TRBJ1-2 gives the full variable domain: GAGVSQSPSNKVTEKGKDVELRCDPISGHTALYWYRQSLGQGLEFLIYFQGNSAPDKSGLPSDRFSAERTGGSVSTLTIQRTQQEDSAVYLCASSPSRGNYGYTFGSGTRLTVV.

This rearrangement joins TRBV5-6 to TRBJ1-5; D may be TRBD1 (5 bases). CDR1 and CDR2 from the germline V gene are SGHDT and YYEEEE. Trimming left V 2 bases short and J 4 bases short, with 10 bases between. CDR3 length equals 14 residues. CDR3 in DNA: TGTGCCAGCAGCTTCGGGGCTGGGAATCAGCCCCAGCATTTT. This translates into CASSFGAGNQPQHF.

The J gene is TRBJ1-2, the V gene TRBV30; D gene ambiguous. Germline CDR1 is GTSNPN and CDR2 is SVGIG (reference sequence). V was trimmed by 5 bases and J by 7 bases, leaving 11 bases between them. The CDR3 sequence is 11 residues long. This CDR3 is CAWSGGGGYTF. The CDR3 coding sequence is TGTGCCTGGTCCGGTGGTGGTGGCTACACCTTC.

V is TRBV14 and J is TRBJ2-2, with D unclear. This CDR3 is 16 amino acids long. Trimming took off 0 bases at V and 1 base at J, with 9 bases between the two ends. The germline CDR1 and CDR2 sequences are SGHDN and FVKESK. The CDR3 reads CASSQDLGWNTGELFF. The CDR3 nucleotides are TGTGCCAGCAGCCAAGATTTAGGGTGGAACACCGGGGAGCTGTTTTTT. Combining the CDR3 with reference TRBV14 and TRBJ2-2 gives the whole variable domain EAGVTQFPSHSVIEKGQTVTLRCDPISGHDNLYWYRRVMGKEIKFLLHFVKESKQDESGMPNNRFLAERTGGTYSTLKVQPAELEDSGVYFCASSQDLGWNTGELFFGEGSRLTVL.

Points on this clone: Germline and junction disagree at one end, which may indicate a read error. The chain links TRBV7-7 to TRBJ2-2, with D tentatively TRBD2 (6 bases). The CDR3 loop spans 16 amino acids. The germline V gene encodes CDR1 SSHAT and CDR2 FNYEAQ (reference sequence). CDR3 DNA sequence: TGTGCTAGCAGCTTGGGGGGATCCGGATCGGGCGGGGAGCTGTTTTTT. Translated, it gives CASSLGGSGSGGELFF. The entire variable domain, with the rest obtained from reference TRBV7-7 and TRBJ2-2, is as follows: GAGVSQSPRYKVTKRGQDVTLRCDPISSHATLYWYQQALGQGPEFLTYFNYEAQPDKSGLPSDRFSAERPEGSISTLTIQRTEQRDSAMYRCASSLGGSGSGGELFFGEGSRLTVL.

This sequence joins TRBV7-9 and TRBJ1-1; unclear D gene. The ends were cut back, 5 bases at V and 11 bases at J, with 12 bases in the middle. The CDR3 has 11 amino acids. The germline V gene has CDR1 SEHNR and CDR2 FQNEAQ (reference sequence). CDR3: CASSPAMEAFF. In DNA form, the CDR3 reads TGTGCCAGCAGCCCCGCGATGGAGGCTTTCTTT. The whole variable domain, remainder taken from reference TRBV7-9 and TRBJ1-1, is DTGVSQNPRHKITKRGQNVTFRCDPISEHNRLYWYRQTLGQGPEFLTYFQNEAQLEKSRLLSDRFSAERPKGSFSTLEIQRTEQGDSAMYLCASSPAMEAFFGQGTRLTVV.

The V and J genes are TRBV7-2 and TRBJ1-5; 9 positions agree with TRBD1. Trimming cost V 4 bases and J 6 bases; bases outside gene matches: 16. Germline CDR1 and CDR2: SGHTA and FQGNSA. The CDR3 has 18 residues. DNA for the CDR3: TGTGCCAGCAGCTCCCCCGTAGGACAGGGGATATTTGGTCAGCCCCAGCATTTT. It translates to CASSSPVGQGIFGQPQHF.